This TCR beta chain was captured in a study of cytomegalovirus exposure and HLA in healthy donors. The wider study: In terms of ancestry, the Caucasian-associated cluster contained 75% to 85% of the roughly 360 genotyped donors.

The PCR ran on 60 Vbeta and 13 Jbeta primers. Sequenced by immunoSEQ multiplex PCR; TCRdb stores in-frame clones only, minus some. Of around 130,000 clones listed, 70% to 90% are singletons. Source material: PBMCs. The sequence was obtained from a woman in her thirties or forties in good health and CMV-seronegative.

The CDR3 DNA reads as TGTGCCAGCACTTACCTGATCACGGACAATGGCTACACCTTC. It codes for CASTYLITDNGYTF. This sequence joins TRBV2 and TRBJ1-2; perhaps TRBD1 as D (5 bases). V lost 7 bases, J lost 6 bases, and 18 bases lay in between. CDR1 and CDR2 (germline): SNHLY, FYNNEI. CDR3 length equals 14 residues.